What follows are 19 T cell receptor beta chains derived from one specimen sequenced in a study of blood T cells in healthy people across ages. It was with a sample-barcoded 5' primer and a J-beta primer mix that a second PCR of roughly 7 to 12 cycles was run. A single record per CDR3 protein comes from TCRdb applying MiXCR to the 5' RACE reads. This sample has around 400,000 distinct CDR3 sequences; more than 45% occur once, and the top ten carry 51%. The sequencing input was blood. The receptors were sampled from a man aged 60 to 69 in good health.

The table lists this clonotype with a few counts. This rearrangement joins TRBV20-1 to TRBJ2-1; D might be TRBD2 (5 bases). Trimming took off 6 bases at V and 10 bases at J, with 13 bases between the two ends. This CDR3 has 11 residues. CDR1 is DFQATT and CDR2 is SNEGSKA in the germline V gene (reference sequence). CDR3 amino acids: CSAPGSREQFF. The CDR3 DNA reads TGCAGTGCCCCGGGGAGTAGGGAGCAGTTCTTC.

V is TRBV7-6 and J is TRBJ2-1; D is uncertain. V was cut by 1 base and J by 8 bases, with 12 bases left in between. Looked up from germline, CDR1 is SGHVS and CDR2 is FNYEAQ. The CDR3 contains 14 residues. CDR3 coding DNA: TGTGCCAGCAGCTTAGGGGGTTGGAGTGATGAGCAGTTCTTC. Amino acids: CASSLGGWSDEQFF.

This sequence joins TRBV12-3 or TRBV12-4 and TRBJ1-2; D is possibly TRBD1 (5 bases). Trimming stripped 2 bases from V and 7 bases from J, with 14 bases between. This CDR3 has 14 amino acids. The CDR3 DNA reads as TGTGCCAGCAGTTTACTTCAGGGTGTTCGTGGCTACACCTTC. Translating it yields CASSLLQGVRGYTF.

Written as DNA, the CDR3 is TGTGCCAGCAGTCCTAGTGGGCCCACAGATACGCAGTATTTT. It codes for CASSPSGPTDTQYF. This chain joins TRBV7-8 and TRBJ2-3, with D hard to call. V was shortened by 6 bases and J by 2 bases, with 12 bases between the two germline ends. CDR1 is SGHVS, CDR2 FQNEAQ, per germline. CDR3 length: 14 residues.

A note on this clonotype: Being one base from a much bigger clone, this may be a read error. The chain employs TRBV5-5 and TRBJ2-7; maybe TRBD1 (5 bases). CDR3 size: 14 residues. V gave up 5 bases and J gave up 2 bases, with 14 bases separating them. Germline V gene sequence: CDR1 SGHKS, CDR2 YYEKEE (reference sequence). In DNA form, the CDR3 reads TGTGCCAGCAGTTCTGGCCCAGGGACCTACGAGCAGTACTTC. It is translated as CASSSGPGTYEQYF.

The genes are TRBV6-2 or TRBV6-3 and TRBJ2-7; maybe TRBD1 (6 bases). This CDR3 contains 16 residues. Germline V gene data show CDR1 as MNHEY and CDR2 as SVGEGT. V lost 2 bases and J lost 2, with 16 bases in between. CDR3 sequence: CASSYGKQGQAYEQYF. The CDR3 DNA is TGTGCCAGCAGTTACGGTAAACAGGGCCAAGCCTACGAGCAGTACTTC.

The chain has TRBV20-1 and TRBJ2-3; no clear D gene. V was cut by 7 bases and J by 6 bases, with 20 bases left in between. The CDR3 sequence is 14 residues long. The germline gives CDR1 DFQATT, CDR2 SNEGSKA (reference sequence). CDR3 amino acids: CSVTLPDFGDTQYF. CDR3 DNA: TGCAGTGTTACCCTCCCGGATTTCGGGGATACGCAGTATTTT.

The chain links TRBV29-1 to TRBJ2-7; 7 nucleotides match TRBD2. With the DNA end fitting TRBJ2-5 better, the J assignment may be wrong. The CDR3 extends over 13 amino acids. Germline V gene sequence: CDR1 SQVTM, CDR2 ANQGSEA. In DNA form, the CDR3 reads TGCAGCGTTGATCCAGGGAGGGGAGAGACCCAGTACTTC. This encodes CSVDPGRGETQYF.

This clonotype was recorded many times. The chain carries TRBV5-1 and TRBJ2-3; 16 bases match TRBD2. The germline gives CDR1 SGHRS, CDR2 YFSETQ. After removal of 7 bases from V and 5 bases from J, the junction contained 19 bases not matched to a gene. This CDR3 has 20 residues. The CDR3 DNA reads TGCGCCAGCCGATCCCCGCCGGGACTAGCGGGGGGGTCCCTTGGAGATACGCAGTATTTT. It yields the protein CASRSPPGLAGGSLGDTQYF.

This chain uses TRBV11-1 with TRBJ2-1; 10 positions match TRBD2. Per the germline V gene, CDR1 is SGHAT and CDR2 is FQDESV (reference sequence). The CDR3 totals 16 residues. The J segment lost 6 bases and the V segment lost 4 bases, leaving 9 bases of the junction unmatched. The CDR3 is CASSSSVASGSNEQFF. The CDR3 coding sequence is TGTGCCAGCAGCTCCTCGGTGGCTAGCGGGAGCAATGAGCAGTTCTTC. The full variable domain, in which reference TRBV11-1 and TRBJ2-1 provide the parts outside the CDR3, is EAEVAQSPRYKITEKSQAVAFWCDPISGHATLYWYRQILGQGPELLVQFQDESVVDDSQLPKDRFSAERLKGVDSTLKIQPAELGDSAMYLCASSSSVASGSNEQFFGPGTRLTVL.

The chain is built from TRBV7-6 and TRBJ2-1; TRBD1 agrees at 8 bases. The CDR3 covers 13 residues. Germline trimming cut 5 bases from V and 7 bases from J; bases unmatched to any gene: 4. Germline values: CDR1 SGHVS, CDR2 FNYEAQ. The CDR3 sequence: CASSDRGRNEQFF. The CDR3 DNA is TGTGCCAGCAGCGACAGGGGTAGGAATGAGCAGTTCTTC.

The V gene is TRBV21-1, the J gene TRBJ2-7; no check of the table's D call, TRBD1, against the DNA was made. TRBV21-1 is designated a pseudogene. This CDR3 contains 15 residues. CDR3 in amino acids: CASSKFWGLAYEQYF. The CDR3 DNA follows: TGTGCCAGCAGCAAATTCTGGGGGCTGGCCTACGAGCAGTACTTC.

This chain links TRBV6-2 or TRBV6-3 with TRBJ1-5; 7 nucleotides line up with TRBD1. The V gene end was trimmed by 4 bases and the J gene end by 5 bases; junction bases not matched to a gene: 8. There are 15 residues in the CDR3. Germline lookup yields CDR1 MNHEY and CDR2 SVGEGT. CDR3 nucleotides: TGTGCCAGCAGTTCCCCCACAGGGGCCGATCAGCCCCAGCATTTT. Protein: CASSSPTGADQPQHF.

CDR3 bases: TGCAGTGCTAAGGCGGGATGGGATGAGCAGTTCTTC. Translation: CSAKAGWDEQFF. The V gene is TRBV20-1, the J gene TRBJ2-1; TRBD2 might be the D (6 bases). The V and J ends lost 4 bases and 8 bases respectively, with 12 bases between them. The CDR3 extends over 12 amino acids. The germline V gene has CDR1 DFQATT and CDR2 SNEGSKA (reference sequence).

The chain uses TRBV5-4 and TRBJ2-5, with a tentative D call TRBD2 (6 bases). This CDR3 has 15 amino acids. Trimming shortened V by 2 bases and J by 1 base, and 12 bases separated the two germline ends. CDR1 and CDR2 from the germline V gene are SGHNT and YYREEE (reference sequence). The CDR3 DNA sequence: TGTGCCAGCAGCTTCGGAATAGCGGCCCAAGAGACCCAGTACTTC. It specifies CASSFGIAAQETQYF.

This clonotype was counted between two and nine times. The chain is built from TRBV7-9 and TRBJ2-1, with 8 bases that match TRBD2. CDR3 length: 17 amino acids. Germline V gene lookup returns CDR1 SEHNR and CDR2 FQNEAQ (reference sequence). Trimming cost V 5 bases and J 6 bases; bases outside gene matches: 15. CDR3 loop: CASSPHIRLARGNEQFF. CDR3 sequence (DNA): TGTGCCAGCAGCCCCCACATCCGACTAGCGAGGGGCAATGAGCAGTTCTTC.

This chain links TRBV4-3 with TRBJ2-2; unclear D gene. CDR3 size: 17 residues. Trimming took off 0 bases at V and 0 bases at J, with 11 bases between the two ends. Germline V lookup: CDR1 LGHNA, CDR2 YSLEER. CDR3 sequence reads: CASSQDLVRTNTGELFF. CDR3 sequence (DNA): TGCGCCAGCAGCCAAGATCTCGTAAGGACGAACACCGGGGAGCTGTTTTTT.

This clonotype was detected a few times. This CDR3 is CSASRGQGDYEQYF. CDR3 sequence (DNA): TGCAGTGCTAGTAGGGGACAGGGGGATTACGAGCAGTACTTC. The gene calls are TRBV20-1 and TRBJ2-7; 11 bases line up with TRBD1. J gave up 4 bases and V 3 bases, and 5 bases lay outside the gene matches. The CDR3 loop spans 14 amino acids. Per the germline V gene, CDR1 is DFQATT and CDR2 is SNEGSKA (reference sequence).

The chain links TRBV12-3 or TRBV12-4 to TRBJ2-1, with TRBD2 identical over 11 bases. V shed 6 bases, J shed 6 bases, and the junction held 4 bases outside the gene matches. The CDR3 length is 14 residues. The CDR3 protein is CASRLAGAINEQFF. CDR3 nucleotides: TGTGCCAGCAGACTAGCGGGAGCGATCAATGAGCAGTTCTTC.